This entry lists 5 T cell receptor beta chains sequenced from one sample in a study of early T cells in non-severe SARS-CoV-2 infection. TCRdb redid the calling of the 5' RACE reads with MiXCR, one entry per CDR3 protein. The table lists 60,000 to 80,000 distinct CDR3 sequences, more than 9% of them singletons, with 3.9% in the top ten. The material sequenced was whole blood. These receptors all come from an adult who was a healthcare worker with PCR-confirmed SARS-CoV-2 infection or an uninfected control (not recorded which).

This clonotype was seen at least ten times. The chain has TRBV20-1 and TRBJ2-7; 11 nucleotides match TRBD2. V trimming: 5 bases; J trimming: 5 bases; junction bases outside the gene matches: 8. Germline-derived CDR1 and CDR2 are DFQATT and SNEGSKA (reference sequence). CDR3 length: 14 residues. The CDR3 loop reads CSAPTSGSWDEQYF. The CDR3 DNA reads TGCAGTGCTCCCACTAGCGGGAGTTGGGACGAGCAGTACTTC.

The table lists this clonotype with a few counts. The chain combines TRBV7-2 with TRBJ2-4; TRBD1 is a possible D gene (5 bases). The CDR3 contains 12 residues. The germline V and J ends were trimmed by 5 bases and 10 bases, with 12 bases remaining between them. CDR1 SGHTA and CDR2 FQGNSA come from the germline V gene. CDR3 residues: CASSPRAGIQYF. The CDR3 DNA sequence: TGTGCCAGCAGCCCCCGGGCAGGGATTCAGTACTTC.

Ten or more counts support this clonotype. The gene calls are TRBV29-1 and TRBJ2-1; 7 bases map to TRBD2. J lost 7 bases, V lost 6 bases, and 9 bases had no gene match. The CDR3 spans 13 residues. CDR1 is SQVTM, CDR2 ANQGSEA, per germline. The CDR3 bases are TGCAGCGTACTAGCGCCGCTAGGAAATGAGCAGTTCTTC. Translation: CSVLAPLGNEQFF.

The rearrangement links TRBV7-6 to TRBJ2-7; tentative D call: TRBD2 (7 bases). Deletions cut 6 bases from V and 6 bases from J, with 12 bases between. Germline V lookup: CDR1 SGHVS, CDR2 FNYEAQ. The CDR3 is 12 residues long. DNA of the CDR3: TGTGCCAGCAGTCCCGGGGGGCGCGAGCAGTACTTC. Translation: CASSPGGREQYF.

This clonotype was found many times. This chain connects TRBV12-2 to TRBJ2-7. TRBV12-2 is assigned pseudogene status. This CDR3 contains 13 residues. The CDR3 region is CASRFERVPEQYF. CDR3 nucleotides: TGTGCAAGTCGCTTCGAAAGGGTTCCCGAGCAGTACTTC.